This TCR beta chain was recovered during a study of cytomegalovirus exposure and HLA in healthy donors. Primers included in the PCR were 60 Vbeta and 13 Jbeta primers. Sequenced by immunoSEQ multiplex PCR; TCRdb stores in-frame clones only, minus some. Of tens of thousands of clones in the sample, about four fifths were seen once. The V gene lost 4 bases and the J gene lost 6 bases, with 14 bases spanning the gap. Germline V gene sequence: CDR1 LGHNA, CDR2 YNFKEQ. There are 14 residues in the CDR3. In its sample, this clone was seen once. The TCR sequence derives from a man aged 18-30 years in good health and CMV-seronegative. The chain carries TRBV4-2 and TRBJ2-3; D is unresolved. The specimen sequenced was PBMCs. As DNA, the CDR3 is TGTGCCAGCAGCCTACTCGATATTCCCGATACGCAGTATTTT. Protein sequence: CASSLLDIPDTQYF.